Listed below are T cell receptor beta chains from one sample, sequenced in a study of CD8 T cells in ankylosing spondylitis. Via MiXCR, TCRdb re-called the 5' RACE reads, giving one row per CDR3 protein. The sample consists of a few hundred thousand distinct CDR3 sequences, over 8.5% of them appearing once. The sample consisted of blood, either unsorted or a sorted T cell fraction (not recorded which). These receptors were obtained from a male donor with ankylosing spondylitis or in good health (not recorded which). The CDR3 runs from the conserved cysteine through the conserved F or W. Fields, in order: clone size, V gene, CDR3 length, J gene, D gene, CDR3 DNA, CDR3 protein. The D gene is left open where the match is weak. Some rows mark clone size as missing; the rest say once, few, many or name a class of expanded clone.

size: many; V: TRBV5-1; length: 16; J: TRBJ2-5; D: TRBD1; DNA: TGCGCCAGCAGGCGCCGGGACAGGGCTAATCAAGAGACCCAGTACTTC; CDR3: CASRRRDRANQETQYF
size: many; V: TRBV3-1; length: 13; J: TRBJ2-7; D: .; DNA: TGTGCCAGCAGCCTTAGGACAGCGTACGAGCAGTACTTC; CDR3: CASSLRTAYEQYF
size: once; V: TRBV5-1; length: 15; J: TRBJ2-7; D: .; DNA: TGCGCCAGCAGCTTTAGAACTCAAGTCTCCTACGAGCAGTACTTC; CDR3: CASSFRTQVSYEQYF
size: few; V: TRBV28; length: 15; J: TRBJ1-5; D: .; DNA: TGTGCCAGCAACGTCGGGGGCCATAGCAATCAGCCCCAGCATTTT; CDR3: CASNVGGHSNQPQHF
size: many; V: TRBV12-3/TRBV12-4; length: 13; J: TRBJ1-6; D: .; DNA: TGTGCCAGCGGAACCCTAAACAGGGAACCCCTCCACTTT; CDR3: CASGTLNREPLHF
size: many; V: TRBV9; length: 15; J: TRBJ2-3; D: .; DNA: TGTGCCAGCAGCGGGAGGACAGCTACGATGAATACGCAGTATTTT; CDR3: CASSGRTATMNTQYF
size: few; V: TRBV9; length: 14; J: TRBJ2-2; D: TRBD2; DNA: TGTGCCAGCAGCCTAGCGGGGACCACCGGGGAGCTGTTTTTT; CDR3: CASSLAGTTGELFF
size: .; V: TRBV29-1; length: 12; J: TRBJ2-1; D: .; DNA: TGCAGCGTTGAGTTTAGGGGAGCTGAGCAGTTCTTC; CDR3: CSVEFRGAEQFF
size: few; V: TRBV7-6; length: 16; J: TRBJ2-1; D: .; DNA: TGTGCCAGCAGCTTAGCGGGGAACTCCCCCGGAGGTGAGCAGTTCTTC; CDR3: CASSLAGNSPGGEQFF
size: few; V: TRBV7-6; length: 17; J: TRBJ2-6; D: TRBD1; DNA: TGTGCCAGCAGCTTAACGACAGGGGGCGCTGGGGCCAACGTCCTGACTTTC; CDR3: CASSLTTGGAGANVLTF
size: many; V: TRBV5-1; length: 16; J: TRBJ2-7; D: TRBD1; DNA: TGCGCCAGCAGCGGGGGCACAGGGGCTCCTTCCTACGAGCAGTACTTC; CDR3: CASSGGTGAPSYEQYF
size: many; V: TRBV6-4; length: 13; J: TRBJ2-7; D: .; DNA: TGTGCCAGCAGTGACTCCGCGACGGGGGAGCAGTACTTC; CDR3: CASSDSATGEQYF
size: many; V: TRBV12-3/TRBV12-4; length: 13; J: TRBJ1-2; D: .; DNA: TGTGCCAGCAGACTCACAGGGAACTATGGCTACACCTTC; CDR3: CASRLTGNYGYTF
size: many; V: TRBV12-3/TRBV12-4; length: 14; J: TRBJ2-5; D: .; DNA: TGTGCCAGCAGTACAGGGACTTTCCAAGAGACCCAGTACTTC; CDR3: CASSTGTFQETQYF
size: many; V: TRBV7-6; length: 14; J: TRBJ2-3; D: .; DNA: TGTGCCAGCAGCTCCCACCTTGGTCCAGATACGCAGTATTTT; CDR3: CASSSHLGPDTQYF
size: many; V: TRBV12-3/TRBV12-4; length: 15; J: TRBJ2-7; D: .; DNA: TGTGCCAGCAGCCAGGACAGACAGAGCTCCTACGAGCAGTACTTC; CDR3: CASSQDRQSSYEQYF
size: many; V: TRBV20-1; length: 11; J: TRBJ1-3; D: .; DNA: TGCAGTGCTTCCCCTGGAAACACCATATATTTT; CDR3: CSASPGNTIYF
size: .; V: TRBV29-1; length: 13; J: TRBJ2-7; D: .; DNA: TGCAGCGCTGAGTTCCCAGGCATCTACGAGCAGTACTTC; CDR3: CSAEFPGIYEQYF
size: many; V: TRBV20-1; length: 13; J: TRBJ2-7; D: TRBD2; DNA: TGCAGTGCTCCCCTAGCGGGAGGCTACGAGCAGTACTTC; CDR3: CSAPLAGGYEQYF
size: many; V: TRBV27; length: 14; J: TRBJ2-1; D: .; DNA: TGTGCCAGCAGTTTTCAGGATGGGGGCAATGAGCAGTTCTTC; CDR3: CASSFQDGGNEQFF
size: .; V: TRBV12-3/TRBV12-4; length: 12; J: TRBJ2-7; D: .; DNA: TGTGCCAGTGGAGCAGGGCCGATCGAGCAGTACTTC; CDR3: CASGAGPIEQYF
size: many; V: TRBV20-1; length: 12; J: TRBJ2-5; D: .; DNA: TGCAGTGCTGTGTCTAGACAAGAGACCCAGTACTTC; CDR3: CSAVSRQETQYF
size: many; V: TRBV12-3/TRBV12-4; length: 15; J: TRBJ2-1; D: TRBD2; DNA: TGTGCCAGCAGTCCACTAGGACTAGCGGGCCCAAAGCAGTTCTTC; CDR3: CASSPLGLAGPKQFF
size: many; V: TRBV25-1; length: 12; J: TRBJ1-5; D: TRBD1; DNA: TGTGCCAGCGGACAGGGAAATCAGCCCCAGCATTTT; CDR3: CASGQGNQPQHF
size: many; V: TRBV5-1; length: 14; J: TRBJ2-5; D: .; DNA: TGCGCCACCGGAGAGAGCCCTGCACAAGAGACCCAGTACTTC; CDR3: CATGESPAQETQYF
size: many; V: TRBV7-3; length: 14; J: TRBJ1-2; D: .; DNA: TGTGCCAGCAGCTCCAACCCACGGGGTCGGGGCTACACCTTC; CDR3: CASSSNPRGRGYTF
size: .; V: TRBV5-5; length: 12; J: TRBJ2-7; D: .; DNA: TGTGCCAGCAGCTTGGTCTGGGGCGAGCAGTACTTC; CDR3: CASSLVWGEQYF
size: many; V: TRBV29-1; length: 14; J: TRBJ2-3; D: .; DNA: TGCAGCGTGTGTGTGCCACTAAGCACAGATACGCAGTATTTT; CDR3: CSVCVPLSTDTQYF
size: .; V: TRBV18; length: 16; J: TRBJ1-2; D: TRBD1; DNA: TGTGCCGGCTCTGCGGACAGGGGAGGACTGAGCTATGGCTACACCTTC; CDR3: CAGSADRGGLSYGYTF
size: many; V: TRBV7-8; length: 13; J: TRBJ1-1; D: .; DNA: TGTGCCAGCAGCCCATGGAGGAACACTGAAGCTTTCTTT; CDR3: CASSPWRNTEAFF
size: .; V: TRBV7-2; length: 16; J: TRBJ2-7; D: .; DNA: TGTGCCAGCAGCTTAGAAGGCACATATCGATCCTACGAGCAGTACTTC; CDR3: CASSLEGTYRSYEQYF
size: many; V: TRBV7-8; length: 12; J: TRBJ2-1; D: .; DNA: TGTGCCAGCAGCGCCTACCAGCTCGAGCAGTTCTTC; CDR3: CASSAYQLEQFF
size: many; V: TRBV29-1; length: 16; J: TRBJ2-1; D: TRBD1; DNA: TGCAGCGTTGACCGGACAGGGAGTGAGTATTACAATGAGCAGTTCTTC; CDR3: CSVDRTGSEYYNEQFF
size: .; V: TRBV6-5; length: 14; J: TRBJ2-7; D: .; DNA: TGTGCCAGCAGTTATGATCGGGGGGCGGTCGAGCAGTACTTC; CDR3: CASSYDRGAVEQYF
size: many; V: TRBV5-1; length: 15; J: TRBJ2-2; D: TRBD2; DNA: TGCGCCAGCAGCCGGACTAGCGGGAGCTTCGGGGAGCTGTTTTTT; CDR3: CASSRTSGSFGELFF
size: few; V: TRBV5-1; length: 13; J: TRBJ1-2; D: TRBD1; DNA: TGCGCCAGCGCGGACAGGGAGAACTATGGCTACACCTTC; CDR3: CASADRENYGYTF
size: many; V: TRBV11-2; length: 12; J: TRBJ2-7; D: .; DNA: TGTGCCAGCAGCTCCCCAGGGGCCGAGCAGTACTTC; CDR3: CASSSPGAEQYF
size: few; V: TRBV6-5; length: 15; J: TRBJ2-1; D: TRBD2; DNA: TGTGCCAGCAGTTACTCAGGCGGGGGGTACAATGAGCAGTTCTTC; CDR3: CASSYSGGGYNEQFF
size: many; V: TRBV15; length: 15; J: TRBJ2-3; D: .; DNA: TGTGCCACCAGGGGGGGACAGTTGAGCACAGATACGCAGTATTTT; CDR3: CATRGGQLSTDTQYF
size: few; V: TRBV3-1; length: 13; J: TRBJ2-7; D: TRBD2; DNA: TGTGCCAGCAGCCGAGCGGGGGGGCTCGAGCAGTACTTC; CDR3: CASSRAGGLEQYF
size: many; V: TRBV12-3/TRBV12-4; length: 14; J: TRBJ2-3; D: .; DNA: TGTGCCAGCAGTCCCACCTCCGACACAGATACGCAGTATTTT; CDR3: CASSPTSDTDTQYF